A single sample is the source of the 10 T cell receptor beta chains below, sequenced in a study of cytomegalovirus exposure and HLA in healthy donors. Profiling relied on immunoSEQ multiplex PCR, and the TCRdb table lists in-frame clones only, not all of them. Here the sample spans 65,000 or so clones, about 92% being singletons. Sequencing was carried out using PBMCs. The receptors stem from a woman aged 18-29 years in good health and CMV-seronegative.

The genes are TRBV10-3 and TRBJ1-2, with TRBD1 matching 7 bases. CDR3 length equals 13 residues. Germline V gene data show CDR1 as ENHRY and CDR2 as SYGVKD. With 9 bases clipped from V and 3 bases from J, the junction kept 7 bases outside the gene matches. This CDR3 is CAITDRADYGYTF. The CDR3 DNA is TGTGCCATTACCGACAGGGCAGACTATGGCTACACCTTC.

This clone was detected only once. The CDR3, as DNA: TGTGCCAGCAGTTTATTTTCAGGGGCAGAGACCCAGTACTTC. Residues: CASSLFSGAETQYF. V usage is TRBV27 and J usage is TRBJ2-5, with D perhaps matching TRBD1 (6 bases). Germline lookup yields CDR1 MNHEY and CDR2 SMNVEV (reference sequence). V lost 1 base, J lost 4 bases, and 10 bases lay in between. The CDR3 is made up of 14 amino acids.

The V and J genes are TRBV27 and TRBJ2-3; 8 bases match TRBD2. Germline CDR1 MNHEY, CDR2 SMNVEV (reference sequence). The junction had 19 bases not matched to a gene; V was cut back by 3 bases and J by 2 bases. The CDR3 loop spans 20 amino acids. The CDR3 region is CASSLKAGHLAGPFTDTQYF. The CDR3 DNA is TGTGCCAGCAGTTTGAAGGCTGGACATCTAGCGGGCCCCTTCACAGATACGCAGTATTTT.

The chain uses TRBV7-9 and TRBJ2-3; D remains unclear. CDR3 size: 12 residues. Germline loops: CDR1 SEHNR, CDR2 FQNEAQ (reference sequence). Trimming shortened V by 4 bases and J by 5 bases, and 7 bases separated the two germline ends. CDR3 sequence (DNA): TGTGCCAGCAGCTCAGGCTTAGATACGCAGTATTTT. It codes for CASSSGLDTQYF. The variable domain in full, with the rest retrieved from reference TRBV7-9 and TRBJ2-3, is DTGVSQNPRHKITKRGQNVTFRCDPISEHNRLYWYRQTLGQGPEFLTYFQNEAQLEKSRLLSDRFSAERPKGSFSTLEIQRTEQGDSAMYLCASSSGLDTQYFGPGTRLTVL.

The chain carries TRBV30 and TRBJ1-2, with TRBD1 as a possible D gene (5 bases). This CDR3 has 14 residues. CDR1 and CDR2 (germline): GTSNPN, SVGIG (reference sequence). Trimming took 1 base from V and 4 from J, leaving 13 bases between them. The CDR3 nucleotides read TGTGCCTGGAGTGCCCTCCGGGGGTTCTATGGCTACACCTTC. Translated: CAWSALRGFYGYTF.

The chain carries TRBV5-1 and TRBJ1-1; TRBD1 might be the D (6 bases). CDR1 is SGHRS, CDR2 YFSETQ, per germline. Trimming cost V 4 bases and J 5 bases, with 15 bases left between them. The CDR3 contains 14 residues. The CDR3 DNA sequence: TGCGCCAGCAGCACATGGGTGGGGGCGACTGAAGCTTTCTTT. It codes for CASSTWVGATEAFF.

This chain connects TRBV4-2 to TRBJ1-3; no clear D. Looked up from germline, CDR1 is LGHNA and CDR2 is YNFKEQ. The CDR3 runs 19 residues. Between the trimmed V and J ends, which lost 2 bases and 0 bases, there was a span of 20 bases. CDR3: CASSQNTVGQLGSGNTIYF. The CDR3 DNA is TGTGCCAGCAGCCAAAACACAGTCGGCCAGCTTGGCTCTGGAAACACCATATATTTT.

V and J are TRBV7-3 and TRBJ2-1; perhaps TRBD1 as D (6 bases). Looked up from germline, CDR1 is SGHTA and CDR2 is FQGTGA. There are 16 residues in the CDR3. Trimming shortened V by 2 bases and J by 4 bases, and 15 bases separated the two germline ends. CDR3 DNA: TGTGCCAGCAGCTTATATGGGGGCCGTCTTTACAATGAGCAGTTCTTC. This gives the protein CASSLYGGRLYNEQFF.

This clone has only one observation. The chain combines TRBV19 with TRBJ2-6; TRBD1 is a possible D gene (5 bases). The V gene lost 5 bases and the J gene lost 8 bases, with 13 bases spanning the gap. This CDR3 has 14 amino acids. The V gene's germline CDR1 is LNHDA and CDR2 SQIVND (reference sequence). The CDR3 loop reads CASSFIGETNVLTF. The CDR3 DNA reads as TGTGCCAGTAGTTTTATAGGGGAAACCAACGTCCTGACTTTC. Together with reference TRBV19 and TRBJ2-6, the CDR3 gives the full variable domain: DGGITQSPKYLFRKEGQNVTLSCEQNLNHDAMYWYRQDPGQGLRLIYYSQIVNDFQKGDIAEGYSVSREKKESFPLTVTSAQKNPTAFYLCASSFIGETNVLTFGAGSRLTVL.

The chain joins TRBV28 to TRBJ1-3; D is undetermined. Germline V gene lookup returns CDR1 MDHEN and CDR2 SYDVKM. The V and J ends lost 7 bases and 3 bases respectively, with 13 bases between them. CDR3 length: 14 amino acids. As DNA, the CDR3 is TGTGCCAGCACCGACGGGGATGGTGGAAACACCATATATTTT. This gives the protein CASTDGDGGNTIYF.